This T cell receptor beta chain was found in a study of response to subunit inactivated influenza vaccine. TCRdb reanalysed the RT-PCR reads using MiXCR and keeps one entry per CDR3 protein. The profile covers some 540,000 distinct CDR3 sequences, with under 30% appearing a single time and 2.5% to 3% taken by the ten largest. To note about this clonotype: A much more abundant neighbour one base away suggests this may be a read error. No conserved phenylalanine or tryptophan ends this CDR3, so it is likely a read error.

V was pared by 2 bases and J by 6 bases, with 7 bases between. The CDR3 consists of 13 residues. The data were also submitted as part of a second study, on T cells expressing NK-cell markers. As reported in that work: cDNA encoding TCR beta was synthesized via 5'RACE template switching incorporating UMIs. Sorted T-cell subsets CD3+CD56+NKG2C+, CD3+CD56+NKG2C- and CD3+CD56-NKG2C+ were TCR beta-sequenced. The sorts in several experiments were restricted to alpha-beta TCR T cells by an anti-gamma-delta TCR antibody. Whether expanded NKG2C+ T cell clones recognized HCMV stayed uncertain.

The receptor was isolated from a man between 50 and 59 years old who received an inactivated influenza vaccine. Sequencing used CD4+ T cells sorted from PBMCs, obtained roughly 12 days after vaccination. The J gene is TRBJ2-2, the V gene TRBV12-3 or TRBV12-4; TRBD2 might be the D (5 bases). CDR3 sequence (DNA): TGTGCCAGCAGTTTACTAGCTTCCGGGGAGCTGTTTTGT. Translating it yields CASSLLASGELFC.